These T cell receptor beta chains were read from a single sample in a study of T cells in tuberculosis. Produced via immunoSEQ multiplex PCR; TCRdb's table is partial and in-frame only. The sample shows approximately 29,000 clones, almost 90% of them seen only once. The source material was PBMCs. All receptors derive from a donor aged 10 to 29 with latent tuberculosis or without tuberculosis infection. CDR3s include the opening cysteine and the closing phenylalanine or tryptophan. D genes are given only for firm matches. Clone sizes are given selectively: once, few, many, or a class where the clone is expanded.

v_call	clone_size	j_call	d_call	cdr3_aa	cdr3_nt
TRBV2	-	TRBJ1-4	-	CASNWEGGGEKLFF	TGTGCCAGCAACTGGGAGGGCGGGGGAGAAAAACTGTTTTTT
TRBV13	-	TRBJ1-3	TRBD1	CASSIRGQALTNTIYF	TGTGCCAGCAGCATAAGGGGACAGGCATTGACAAACACCATATATTTT
TRBV28	-	TRBJ1-4	-	CASSLYRESEKLFF	TGTGCCAGCAGTTTATACAGGGAGTCCGAAAAACTGTTTTTT
TRBV29-1	-	TRBJ2-5	TRBD1	CGVATGDQETQYF	TGCGGCGTCGCTACAGGGGACCAAGAGACCCAGTACTTC
TRBV9	-	TRBJ2-1	-	CASSVEGMRYNEQFF	TGTGCCAGCAGCGTGGAGGGTATGAGGTACAATGAGCAGTTCTTC
TRBV6-5	-	TRBJ2-1	-	CASTSASRQTEQFF	TGTGCCAGCACCTCGGCCTCCCGACAGACTGAGCAGTTCTTC
TRBV6-1	-	TRBJ2-2	TRBD2	CASSEGPAGGPGELFF	TGTGCCAGCAGTGAAGGCCCAGCGGGGGGGCCCGGGGAGCTGTTTTTT
TRBV6-5	-	TRBJ1-1	-	CASSYSRRGGTEAFF	TGTGCCAGCAGTTACAGTAGAAGGGGTGGCACTGAAGCTTTCTTT
TRBV6-1	-	TRBJ2-7	TRBD2	CASSELSSGNYEQYF	TGTGCCAGCAGTGAACTATCTAGCGGGAACTACGAGCAGTACTTC
TRBV27	-	TRBJ1-1	-	CASSLSGLPNTEAFF	TGTGCCAGCAGTTTAAGCGGACTCCCGAACACTGAAGCTTTCTTT
TRBV27	-	TRBJ2-3	-	CASSFRAGDTQYF	TGTGCCAGCAGTTTTCGAGCCGGGGATACGCAGTATTTT
TRBV18	once	TRBJ1-5	TRBD1	CASSRGQEQPQHF	TGTGCCAGCTCAAGGGGGCAGGAACAGCCCCAGCATTTT